This T cell receptor (beta chain) was sequenced in a study of identical twins. V gave up 4 bases and J gave up 3 bases, with 13 bases separating them. The germline CDR1 and CDR2 sequences are ENHRY and SYGVKD. The CDR3 runs 14 residues. Every sampled donor was Caucasian and healthy. General observations from the study: Beta clonotypes that were abundant in cord blood contained fewer insertions, a pattern absent from memory repertoires. Out-of-frame alpha sequences common to twins exhibited an excess of low generation probability.

To note about this clonotype: The antigen remains undetermined.

Each CDR3 protein gets one entry after TCRdb re-called the 5' RACE reads with MiXCR. The top ten clones hold approximately 4.5% of a sample with 600,000 to 800,000 distinct CDR3 sequences, 21% of them seen once. Another study also made use of these data, one on T cells expressing NK-cell markers.

The chain employs TRBV10-3 and TRBJ2-7; D possibly matches TRBD1 or TRBD2 (5 bases each). Material for sequencing was PBMCs. The sequence was obtained from a young woman in good health. CDR3 sequence: CAISARQGDYEQYF. The CDR3 nucleotides read TGTGCCATCAGTGCCCGGCAGGGAGACTACGAGCAGTACTTC.